The entry below describes one TCR beta chain. Its antigen is not identified. Treatment given: oral pan-JAK inhibitor, 5-10 mg twice daily. This specimen belongs to a study of CD8+ T cells in alopecia areata. General study findings and limits: Lesional scalp, notably in alopecia totalis/universalis, had clonality above that of normal scalp.

V was clipped by 8 bases and J by 13 bases; unmatched bases: 14. CDR3 size: 14 residues. Germline lookup yields CDR1 MGHRA and CDR2 YSYEKL. cDNA reverse transcribed from extracted RNA served as the sequencing template. Repertoires were generated with immunoSEQ multiplex PCR, while TCRdb's copy carries only in-frame clones and drops some. The sample has 150,000 to 200,000 clones, 50% to 75% seen once; the top ten hold under 20%. This chain connects TRBV4-1 to TRBJ1-6, with TRBD1 matching 7 bases. The starting material was CD4+ T cells sorted from blood, obtained at week 56, from a patient treated with tofacitinib. The clonotype originates from a human donor with alopecia areata. CDR3 sequence reads: CASGRQGLNLPLHF. CDR3 nucleotides: TGCGCCAGCGGGAGACAGGGCCTGAATCTGCCCCTCCACTTT.